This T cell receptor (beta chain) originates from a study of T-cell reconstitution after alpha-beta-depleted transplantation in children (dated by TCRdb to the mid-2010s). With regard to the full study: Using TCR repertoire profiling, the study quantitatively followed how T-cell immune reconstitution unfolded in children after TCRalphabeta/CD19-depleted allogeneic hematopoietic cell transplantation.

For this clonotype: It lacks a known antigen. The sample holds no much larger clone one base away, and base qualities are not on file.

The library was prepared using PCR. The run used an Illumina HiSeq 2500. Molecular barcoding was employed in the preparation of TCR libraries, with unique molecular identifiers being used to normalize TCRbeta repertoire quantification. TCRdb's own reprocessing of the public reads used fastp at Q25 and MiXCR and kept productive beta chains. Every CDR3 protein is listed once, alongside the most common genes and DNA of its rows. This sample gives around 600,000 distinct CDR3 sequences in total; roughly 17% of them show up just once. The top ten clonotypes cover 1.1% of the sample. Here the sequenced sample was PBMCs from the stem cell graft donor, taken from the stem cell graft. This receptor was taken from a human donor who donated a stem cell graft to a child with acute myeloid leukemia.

The CDR3 reads CASSQTSSYNEQFF. The DNA sequence is given as TGTGCCAGCAGTCAGACCAGCTCCTACAATGAGCAGTTCTTC. The chain is made from TRBV12-3 or TRBV12-4 and TRBJ2-1, with an unclear D gene assignment. V gives up 5 bases and J gives up 0 bases, and the segment between their germline ends measures 8 bases. The CDR3 covers 14 residues, taking in both the cysteine and the phenylalanine. The retained sequence is limited to the CDR3, 42 bases, with the frame set at the first base.